These 15 T cell receptor beta chains came from one sample sequenced in a study of blood T cell repertoires in COVID-19. Produced via immunoSEQ multiplex PCR; TCRdb's table is partial and in-frame only. Here the sample spans about 210,000 clones, roughly 77% being singletons. Sequencing input: PBMCs or T cells enriched from blood (not recorded which). All receptors derive from a man aged 40-55 years who had recovered from COVID-19.

J is TRBJ2-1 and V is TRBV7-9, with a possible D match to TRBD2 (7 bases). Trimming shortened V by 5 bases and J by 10 bases, and 15 bases separated the two germline ends. CDR3 size: 13 residues. The germline CDR1 and CDR2 sequences are SEHNR and FQNEAQ (reference sequence). The CDR3 DNA sequence: TGTGCCAGCAGCCCCCACAGGGAGGGGGAGCAGTTCTTC. It codes for CASSPHREGEQFF.

The rearrangement uses TRBV24-1 and TRBJ1-2; 8 positions agree with TRBD1. CDR1 and CDR2 from the germline V gene are KGHDR and SFDVKD. J lost 4 bases, V lost 4 bases, and 13 bases had no gene match. This CDR3 spans 17 amino acids. The DNA for the CDR3 is TGTGCCACCAGTGACCCGGACAGGGTCAAGGGCGGCTATGGCTACACCTTC. It translates to CATSDPDRVKGGYGYTF.

This rearrangement joins TRBV3-1 (or the pseudogene TRBV3-2) to TRBJ1-1, with TRBD1 identical over 9 bases. Per germline, CDR1 LGHDT and CDR2 YNNKEL (reference sequence). After removal of 1 base from V and 11 bases from J, the junction contained 8 bases not matched to a gene. There are 14 residues in the CDR3. The CDR3 reads CASSQGLQGARAFF. The CDR3 nucleotides read TGTGCCAGCAGCCAAGGATTACAGGGGGCTAGGGCTTTCTTT.

The V gene is TRBV5-6, the J gene TRBJ2-7, with 7 bases that match TRBD2. Germline V gives CDR1 SGHDT, CDR2 YYEEEE. This CDR3 spans 15 amino acids. The V and J ends lost 0 bases and 4 bases, in that order; junction bases with no gene match: 7. The CDR3 nucleotides are TGTGCCAGCAGCTTGGAAACGGGAGGAACTTACGAGCAGTACTTC. As protein: CASSLETGGTYEQYF.

J is TRBJ2-7 and V is TRBV14, with 14 bases aligning to TRBD2. V was pared by 2 bases and J by 5 bases, with 5 bases of the junction left unmatched. The CDR3 extends over 16 amino acids. Per the germline V gene, CDR1 is SGHDN and CDR2 is FVKESK. CDR3 sequence (DNA): TGTGCCAGCAGCCAATCGGGACTAGCGGGAGAGAACGAGCAGTACTTC. Its protein product is CASSQSGLAGENEQYF.

This clone was seen a single time. The chain carries TRBV2 and TRBJ1-2; 8 nucleotides agree with TRBD1. V lost 3 bases, J lost 4 bases, and 4 bases stayed unmatched. The germline V gene has CDR1 SNHLY and CDR2 FYNNEI. This CDR3 comprises 14 residues. The CDR3 is CASSEQGASYGYTF. In DNA form, the CDR3 reads TGTGCCAGCAGTGAGCAGGGGGCTAGCTATGGCTACACCTTC.

V gene TRBV2 combines with J gene TRBJ2-2, with 8 bases fitting TRBD1. V gave up 6 bases and J gave up 3 bases; unmatched junction bases: 6. The germline V gene has CDR1 SNHLY and CDR2 FYNNEI. This CDR3 region has 15 residues. The CDR3 sequence is CASSQTGAHTGELFF. For the CDR3, the DNA is TGTGCCAGCAGCCAGACAGGGGCCCACACCGGGGAGCTGTTTTTT.

The rearrangement links TRBV29-1 to TRBJ1-2; 8 nucleotides agree with TRBD1. Germline V gives CDR1 SQVTM, CDR2 ANQGSEA. The CDR3 is made up of 13 amino acids. Trimming at V came to 6 bases and at J to 4 bases, leaving 7 bases not matched to a gene. DNA of the CDR3: TGCAGCGTAACGGACAGGGCCTCCTATGGCTACACCTTC. Its translation: CSVTDRASYGYTF.

V usage is TRBV11-3 and J usage is TRBJ2-2, with TRBD2 matching 9 bases. Germline V gene lookup returns CDR1 SGHNT and CDR2 YENEEA. This CDR3 spans 14 amino acids. J lost 4 bases, V lost 5 bases, and 2 bases had no gene match. The CDR3 sequence: CASSSGRPTGELFF. CDR3 DNA: TGTGCCAGCAGCAGCGGGAGGCCCACCGGGGAGCTGTTTTTT.

The chain combines TRBV27 with TRBJ2-3; TRBD2 matches at 7 bases. The CDR3 loop spans 14 amino acids. The germline V gene has CDR1 MNHEY and CDR2 SMNVEV (reference sequence). J gave up 4 bases and V 5 bases, and 6 bases lay outside the gene matches. The CDR3 is CASSPRLASDTQYF. The CDR3 DNA sequence: TGTGCCAGCAGTCCACGACTAGCTTCAGATACGCAGTATTTT.

This clone was found once. The chain has TRBV4-1 and TRBJ1-4, with 8 positions matching TRBD1. CDR3 length equals 15 residues. The germline V gene encodes CDR1 MGHRA and CDR2 YSYEKL. V lost 6 bases and J lost 4; bases outside the gene matches: 7. The CDR3 sequence: CASRTGQGGNEKLFF. CDR3 coding DNA: TGCGCCAGCAGAACCGGACAGGGTGGTAATGAAAAACTGTTTTTT.

The chain couples TRBV5-1 to TRBJ1-1; 7 nucleotides agree with TRBD1. CDR1 and CDR2 (germline): SGHRS, YFSETQ. The CDR3 has 14 amino acids. Losses at the gene ends were 5 bases for V and 7 bases for J; bases not matched to a gene: 11. The CDR3 sequence: CASRAGTASIEAFF. CDR3 sequence (DNA): TGCGCCAGCAGGGCCGGGACAGCCTCGATTGAAGCTTTCTTT.

J is TRBJ1-2 and V is TRBV7-8, with 10 bases that match TRBD1. Germline V lookup: CDR1 SGHVS, CDR2 FQNEAQ. The CDR3 totals 13 residues. Trimming at V came to 4 bases and at J to 8 bases, leaving 4 bases not matched to a gene. In DNA, the CDR3 is TGTGCCAGCAGCTCCCGGACAGGGGGAGGCTACACCTTC. This translates into CASSSRTGGGYTF. Based on the CDR3 plus reference TRBV7-8 and TRBJ1-2, the full variable domain is GAGVSQSPRYKVAKRGQDVALRCDPISGHVSLFWYQQALGQGPEFLTYFQNEAQLDKSGLPSDRFFAERPEGSVSTLKIQRTQQEDSAVYLCASSSRTGGGYTFGSGTRLTVV.

The chain joins TRBV5-4 to TRBJ2-1, with D unresolved. Between the trimmed V and J ends, which lost 4 bases and 8 bases, there was a span of 19 bases. Germline V gene sequence: CDR1 SGHNT, CDR2 YYREEE (reference sequence). The CDR3 has 15 residues. Written as DNA, the CDR3 is TGTGCCAGCAGCGCGCAGTGGGCAACGGTCGATGAGCAGTTCTTC. Translated, it gives CASSAQWATVDEQFF.

CDR3 bases: TGTGCCAGCAGTTCGATCCGGGACAGCTCCTACAATGAGCAGTTCTTC. Residues: CASSSIRDSSYNEQFF. The rearrangement uses TRBV6-5 and TRBJ2-1; 7 bases align to TRBD1. Germline assignment: CDR1 MNHEY and CDR2 SVGAGI. V shed 4 bases, J shed 0 bases, and the junction held 6 bases outside the gene matches. CDR3 length: 16 amino acids.